The clone carrying this T cell receptor (beta chain) was counted only a few times. Germline loops: CDR1 SNHLY, CDR2 FYNNEI. V lost 8 bases and J lost 2, with 6 bases in between. This CDR3 is 11 amino acids long. The data were obtained in a study of beta chain features in type 1 diabetes. Reverse transcription of all isolated RNA meant that expressed TCRB transcripts were sequenced. Only in-frame clones appear in the TCRdb table, and some are missing; sequencing was by immunoSEQ multiplex PCR. The table lists 150,000 to 200,000 clones, 9% to 10% of them singletons. This rearrangement joins TRBV2 to TRBJ2-5; D is ambiguous. The sequence was collected from a woman younger than 30 in good health. Sequenced sample: central memory CD4+ T cells from blood. The CDR3 is CASSQQETQYF. In DNA form, the CDR3 reads TGTGCCAGCTCACAGCAAGAGACCCAGTACTTC.